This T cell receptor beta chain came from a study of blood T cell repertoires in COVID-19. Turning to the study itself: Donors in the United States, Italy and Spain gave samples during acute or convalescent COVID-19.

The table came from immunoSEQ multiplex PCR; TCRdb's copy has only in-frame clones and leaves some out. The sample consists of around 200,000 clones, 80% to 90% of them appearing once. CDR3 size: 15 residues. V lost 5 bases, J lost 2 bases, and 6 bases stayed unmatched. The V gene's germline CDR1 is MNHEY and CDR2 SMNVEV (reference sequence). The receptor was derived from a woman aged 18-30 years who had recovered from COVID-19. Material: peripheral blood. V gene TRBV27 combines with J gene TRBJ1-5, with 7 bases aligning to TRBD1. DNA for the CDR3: TGTGCCAGCAGTCTGACAGGGAAGCGCAATCAGCCCCAGCATTTT. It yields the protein CASSLTGKRNQPQHF.